One T cell receptor (beta chain) is described in this entry. The source of the sample is a study of blood T cell repertoires in COVID-19. Study-wide background: Samples taken during acute and convalescent COVID-19 were collected in the United States, Italy and Spain. T cells, B-cell-depleted T cells, or PBMCs supplied cDNA or gDNA.

This CDR3 contains 18 residues. CDR1 is SGHVS, CDR2 FNYEAQ, per germline. The V and J ends lost 1 base and 3 bases respectively, with 21 bases between them. Per the authors' pipeline: By means of reference gene primer amplification, nucleated cell counts were estimated. Sequenced by immunoSEQ multiplex PCR; TCRdb stores in-frame clones only, minus some. D and trimming were read from the DNA, whereas the V and J calls and clone size are those reported in that table. This sample has 75,000 to 95,000 clones, with about 90% found just once. This receptor was identified in a human donor in a cohort sampled during active COVID-19. This chain joins TRBV7-6 and TRBJ1-2; maybe TRBD1 (6 bases). Sequenced material: peripheral blood. The CDR3: CASSLDRDTRVHYYGYTF. In nucleotides, the CDR3 is TGTGCCAGCAGCTTAGATAGGGACACGAGAGTACATTACTATGGCTACACCTTC.